This entry concerns a single T cell receptor beta chain. Its antigen is unknown. These data are taken from a study of T cell responses to AZD1222 COVID-19 vaccine. Study-wide results and limits: Unmutated variant regions reportedly attract nearly half of all spike-specific TCRs. The number of AZD1222 recipients seropositive at baseline was only five to seven. Two AZD1222 administrations were followed by greater Spike-specific TCR breadth and depth.

Germline loops: CDR1 LNHDA, CDR2 SQIVND (reference sequence). The germline V and J ends were trimmed by 3 bases and 0 bases, with 6 bases remaining between them. The CDR3 is made up of 14 amino acids. The protocol was immunoSEQ multiplex PCR, while the TCRdb copy is restricted to in-frame clones and leaves out a portion. Of some 150,000 clones in the sample, around 91% are singletons; the top ten hold 5%. The sample in question was peripheral blood, obtained on day 0 of AZD1222 vaccination. The chain is built from TRBV19 and TRBJ2-1; D gene unclear. This TCR derives from an adult in good health. DNA of the CDR3: TGTGCCAGTAGTATTCGGGCCTCCTACAATGAGCAGTTCTTC. This codes for CASSIRASYNEQFF.